This T cell receptor beta chain derives from a study of identical twins. Regarding the study as a whole: Rather than following the same donors, the conclusions depended on cross-sectional statistical analysis. Model-predicted out-of-frame TCR alpha sharing fell below observed values in monozygotic twins.

CDR3 length: 18 amino acids. Germline-derived CDR1 and CDR2 are SGHRS and YFSETQ. A universal primer site came from template switching; cDNA carried unique molecular identifiers. TCRdb re-called the 5' RACE reads through MiXCR, storing one row per CDR3 protein. This sample has just under 650,000 distinct CDR3 sequences, with under 8.5% found just once. Note on this clonotype: Its antigen is not known. At one end, the junction sequence differs from germline, possibly due to a read error.

Another study also made use of these data, one on yellow fever vaccine responses in identical twins.

This sequence joins TRBV5-1 and TRBJ2-7; D might be TRBD2 (5 bases). Sequenced: PBMCs. This clonotype was obtained from a woman between 18 and 30 years old in good health. The CDR3 sequence: CASTLVAFESGLRYEQYF. The CDR3 nucleotides are TGCGCCAGCACCTTGGTAGCCTTTGAGAGCGGTCTACGATACGAGCAGTACTTC.